The 7 T cell receptor beta chains below were found in one sample sequenced in a study of cytomegalovirus exposure and HLA in healthy donors. The PCR had 60 Vbeta and 13 Jbeta primers. The repertoire was sequenced with immunoSEQ multiplex PCR; TCRdb's copy has only in-frame clones and lacks some. The sample shows 85,000 to 90,000 clones, 85% of them seen only once. Material: PBMCs. The receptor set was obtained from a middle-aged man in good health and CMV-seropositive.

The rearrangement joins TRBV7-6 to TRBJ2-2, with unresolved D. V was trimmed by 1 base and J by 1 base, leaving 4 bases between them. Germline values: CDR1 SGHVS, CDR2 FNYEAQ. This CDR3 has 14 residues. The CDR3 nucleotides read TGTGCCAGCAGCTTAGGCGGGAACACCGGGGAGCTGTTTTTT. It is translated as CASSLGGNTGELFF.

The chain joins TRBV4-2 to TRBJ2-2, with 9 bases fitting TRBD1. Germline V gene lookup returns CDR1 LGHNA and CDR2 YNFKEQ. The CDR3 is made up of 15 amino acids. V shed 4 bases and J 1 base; nucleotides not matched to a gene: 1. The DNA of the CDR3 is TGTGCCAGCAGCCGGGACAGGGAGAACACCGGGGAGCTGTTTTTT. Amino acid sequence: CASSRDRENTGELFF.

The chain uses TRBV6-1 and TRBJ1-6; TRBD1 matches 9 bases. Germline V gene lookup returns CDR1 MNHNS and CDR2 SASEGT. V lost 3 bases, J lost 7 bases, and 7 bases stayed unmatched. The CDR3 is 16 residues long. The CDR3 here is CASSEGPGQGNSPLHF. CDR3 sequence (DNA): TGTGCCAGCAGTGAGGGACCGGGACAGGGAAATTCACCCCTCCACTTT.

The chain couples TRBV19 to TRBJ1-2; no firm D call. Germline assignment: CDR1 LNHDA and CDR2 SQIVND (reference sequence). CDR3 size: 13 residues. Trimming took off 3 bases at V and 2 bases at J, with 7 bases between the two ends. The CDR3 spells CASSMGKNYGYTF. Written as DNA, the CDR3 is TGTGCCAGTAGTATGGGCAAAAACTATGGCTACACCTTC.

This chain joins TRBV28 and TRBJ2-2; 8 nucleotides align to TRBD2. The germline V gene has CDR1 MDHEN and CDR2 SYDVKM. The CDR3 runs 16 residues. V was pared by 6 bases and J by 2 bases, with 8 bases of the junction left unmatched. The CDR3 DNA sequence: TGTGCCAGCAGGCCAGCCGCGGGAGGTAACACCGGGGAGCTGTTTTTT. Protein product: CASRPAAGGNTGELFF. The entire variable domain, with the rest obtained from reference TRBV28 and TRBJ2-2, is as follows: DVKVTQSSRYLVKRTGEKVFLECVQDMDHENMFWYRQDPGLGLRLIYFSYDVKMKEKGDIPEGYSVSREKKERFSLILESASTNQTSMYLCASRPAAGGNTGELFFGEGSRLTVL.

The rearrangement links TRBV28 to TRBJ2-7; possible D gene TRBD1, 5 bases. This CDR3 comprises 15 residues. V gave up 5 bases and J gave up 2 bases, with 16 bases separating them. Germline V gene sequence: CDR1 MDHEN, CDR2 SYDVKM. CDR3: CASSPTPAGPYEQYF. The DNA of the CDR3 is TGTGCCAGCAGTCCTACCCCTGCAGGGCCCTACGAGCAGTACTTC.

V usage is TRBV11-1 and J usage is TRBJ2-7; D remains ambiguous. This CDR3 spans 12 amino acids. V was cut by 1 base and J by 1 base, with 2 bases left in between. In germline, CDR1 is SGHAT, CDR2 FQDESV (reference sequence). The CDR3 DNA reads as TGTGCCAGCAGCTTAGTATCCTACGAGCAGTACTTC. Translating it yields CASSLVSYEQYF.